This is a list of T cell receptor beta chains from one sample in a study of shared clonotypes between healthy human individuals. The table came from immunoSEQ multiplex PCR; TCRdb's copy has only in-frame clones and leaves some out. The sample has a few million clones; 85% to 95% are singletons. The sequenced sample consisted of naive CD4+ T cells sorted from blood. These receptors all come from a man aged 18 to 29 in good health. The CDR3 runs from the conserved cysteine through the conserved F or W. The order of the fields is V gene, D gene, clone size, J gene, CDR3 DNA, CDR3 protein. D genes are given only for firm matches. The size of a clone is reported for some rows only, either as once, few or many, or as a class for expanded clones.

V: TRBV5-4
D: -
size: -
J: TRBJ2-4
DNA: TGTGCCAGCAGCTTGGGGGGGCTGGCCAAAAACATTCAGTACTTC
CDR3: CASSLGGLAKNIQYF

V: TRBV6-1
D: -
size: -
J: TRBJ2-2
DNA: TGTGCCAGCCAACCCGGGTATGTGTACACCGGGGAGCTGTTTTTT
CDR3: CASQPGYVYTGELFF

V: TRBV27
D: TRBD2
size: -
J: TRBJ2-1
DNA: TGTGCCAGCAGTTCAACCCTCCTAGCGGGAGTGTCCTACAATGAGCAGTTCTTC
CDR3: CASSSTLLAGVSYNEQFF

V: TRBV2
D: TRBD2
size: -
J: TRBJ2-5
DNA: TGTGCCAGCAGTGAAAAGACCACTAGCGGGAGTTGGGAGACCCAGTACTTC
CDR3: CASSEKTTSGSWETQYF

V: TRBV6-5
D: TRBD2
size: -
J: TRBJ2-7
DNA: TGTGCCAGCAGTTGGACTAGCGGGTACGAGCAGTACTTC
CDR3: CASSWTSGYEQYF

V: TRBV6-1
D: -
size: -
J: TRBJ1-5
DNA: TGTGCCAGCAGTGCGAGGGGTTACGCAAATAGCAATCAGCCCCAGCATTTT
CDR3: CASSARGYANSNQPQHF

V: TRBV21-1
D: -
size: -
J: TRBJ1-6
DNA: TGTGCCAGCATTTTCAGGGTAGGTAATTCACCCCTCCACTTT
CDR3: CASIFRVGNSPLHF

V: TRBV28
D: -
size: once
J: TRBJ1-4
DNA: TGTGCCAGCAGGCGCTCCGGGACAACAACTAATGAAAAACTGTTTTTT
CDR3: CASRRSGTTTNEKLFF

V: TRBV30
D: -
size: -
J: TRBJ2-7
DNA: TGTGCCTGTACCCGAACAGGGCTCGCCGAGCAGTACTTC
CDR3: CACTRTGLAEQYF

V: TRBV5-1
D: -
size: -
J: TRBJ2-2
DNA: TGCGCCAGCAGCTTGGGAGCTGGGGCAGGCACCGGGGAGCTGTTTTTT
CDR3: CASSLGAGAGTGELFF

V: TRBV7-9
D: -
size: -
J: TRBJ1-6
DNA: TGTGCCAGCAGCTTAGCGCATGAAGGAAAATCCCTCCACTTT
CDR3: CASSLAHEGKSLHF

V: TRBV2
D: TRBD1
size: -
J: TRBJ2-2
DNA: TGTGCCAGCAGAGGACAGGGGGCGGGCGGGGAGCTGTTTTTT
CDR3: CASRGQGAGGELFF

V: TRBV6-6
D: TRBD1
size: -
J: TRBJ2-3
DNA: TGTGCCAGCAGTCTCGGGGGACAGGCCAAGACGCAGTATTTT
CDR3: CASSLGGQAKTQYF

V: TRBV19
D: -
size: -
J: TRBJ1-2
DNA: TGTGCCAGTAGTATAGGGCCCCGGACGGTGGATACTAACTATGGCTACACCTTC
CDR3: CASSIGPRTVDTNYGYTF

V: TRBV6-5
D: -
size: once
J: TRBJ1-5
DNA: TGTGCCAGCAGTTACTCGTGGGGCGACCAGCCCCAGCATTTT
CDR3: CASSYSWGDQPQHF

V: TRBV5-1
D: -
size: -
J: TRBJ2-7
DNA: TGCGCCAGCAGCTTGGTTCCAGGGGACTACGAGCAGTACTTC
CDR3: CASSLVPGDYEQYF

V: TRBV7-9
D: TRBD2
size: -
J: TRBJ2-1
DNA: TGTGCCAGCAGCTTAGCGTGGACTAGCAATTCCTACAATGAGCAGTTCTTC
CDR3: CASSLAWTSNSYNEQFF

V: TRBV11-2
D: TRBD1
size: -
J: TRBJ2-7
DNA: TGTGCCAGCAGCTTAGAACGGGACAGGGGGCGCGAGCAGTACTTC
CDR3: CASSLERDRGREQYF

V: TRBV9
D: -
size: -
J: TRBJ1-2
DNA: TGTGCCAGCAGCGTAGGCTCCCGGGACTCTTATGGCTACACCTTC
CDR3: CASSVGSRDSYGYTF

V: TRBV25-1
D: -
size: -
J: TRBJ2-3
DNA: TGTGCCAGCAGTGAATTCGGCCTCACAGATACGCAGTATTTT
CDR3: CASSEFGLTDTQYF

V: TRBV2
D: TRBD1
size: -
J: TRBJ1-5
DNA: TGTGCCAGCAGTTCGACAGGGGCCAGCAATCAGCCCCAGCATTTT
CDR3: CASSSTGASNQPQHF

V: TRBV19
D: -
size: -
J: TRBJ1-2
DNA: TGTGCCAGTAGTAGGCGTGGGCTGTACTATGGCTACACCTTC
CDR3: CASSRRGLYYGYTF